This is a list of T cell receptor beta chains from one sample in a study of metastatic and nonmetastatic thyroid tumors. TCRdb reanalyzed the PCR reads via MiXCR. In the table there are about 64,000 clones, more than 3.5% of which are singletons. What was sequenced was blood. Receptor source: a female donor with papillary thyroid cancer or a benign thyroid nodule (not recorded which). Some clones in this sample may be carry-over from other donors' samples. Each CDR3 is given with its conserved first and last residue. A D gene is named only where the DNA matches it firmly. Where a row states a size, it is once, few, many or the class of an expanded clone; other rows omit it.

abundance,j_gene,v_gene,d_gene,CDR3aa,CDR3nt
few,TRBJ2-7,TRBV6-1,TRBD1,CASSDRDRGYEQYF,TGTGCCAGCAGTGATAGAGACAGGGGTTACGAGCAGTACTTC
-,TRBJ2-3,TRBV6-1,-,CASGGRYQVAQYF,TGTGCCAGCGGGGGACGGTATCAGGTTGCGCAGTATTTT
-,TRBJ2-6,TRBV5-1,TRBD2,CASSLWGGGLSGANVLTF,TGCGCCAGCAGCTTGTGGGGGGGAGGCTTGTCTGGGGCCAACGTCCTGACTTTC
many,TRBJ2-3,TRBV2,TRBD1,CASRTGTGGSDTQYF,TGTGCCAGCAGGACCGGGACAGGGGGTTCAGATACGCAGTATTTT
few,TRBJ1-3,TRBV6-1,TRBD1,CASTEDRGSGNTIYF,TGTGCCAGCACCGAGGACAGGGGTTCCGGAAACACCATATATTTT
few,TRBJ2-2,TRBV7-3,-,CASSLYGVPGELFF,TGTGCCAGCAGCTTATACGGGGTTCCCGGGGAGCTGTTTTTT
many,TRBJ1-1,TRBV12-3/TRBV12-4,-,CASSPTDRNTEAFF,TGTGCCAGCAGCCCCACCGACAGGAACACTGAAGCTTTCTTT
many,TRBJ1-4,TRBV5-5,-,CASSLVRGTGEKLFF,TGTGCCAGCAGCTTGGTCCGGGGCACGGGGGAAAAACTGTTTTTT
few,TRBJ2-7,TRBV7-2,-,CASSQRLEVLGQYF,TGTGCCAGCAGCCAGCGACTAGAGGTACTCGGGCAGTACTTC
many,TRBJ2-7,TRBV27,TRBD1,CASSRTGLSYEQYF,TGTGCCAGCAGTCGGACAGGGTTGTCCTACGAGCAGTACTTC
many,TRBJ1-5,TRBV4-1,-,CASSQGVLFGYGQPQHF,TGCGCCAGCAGCCAAGGAGTCTTGTTTGGGTACGGCCAGCCCCAGCATTTT
many,TRBJ1-5,TRBV9,-,CASSVQGNNQPQHF,TGTGCCAGCAGCGTACAAGGGAACAATCAGCCCCAGCATTTT
many,TRBJ2-1,TRBV7-9,TRBD2,CASSLEPWTSGNYNEQFF,TGTGCCAGCAGCTTAGAGCCTTGGACTAGCGGAAATTACAATGAGCAGTTCTTC
many,TRBJ2-7,TRBV11-3,-,CASSLEGASYEQYF,TGTGCCAGCAGCTTAGAGGGGGCATCCTACGAGCAGTACTTC
many,TRBJ1-1,TRBV6-1,-,CASSQTGNTEAFF,TGTGCCAGCAGTCAGACAGGGAACACTGAAGCTTTCTTT
many,TRBJ2-2,TRBV24-1,-,CATSDRVPNLNTGELFF,TGTGCCACCAGTGATAGAGTCCCTAACCTCAACACCGGGGAGCTGTTTTTT
many,TRBJ2-7,TRBV2,-,CASTGTGNYEQYF,TGTGCCAGCACTGGGACGGGCAACTACGAGCAGTACTTC
few,TRBJ2-2,TRBV19,-,CASSIEGGGKLFF,TGTGCCAGTAGTATCGAGGGGGGCGGTAAGCTGTTTTTT
-,TRBJ1-2,TRBV5-1,-,CASSPGRGGSLFNYGYTF,TGCGCCAGCAGCCCTGGGAGAGGAGGGAGTCTTTTTAACTATGGCTACACCTTC
many,TRBJ1-4,TRBV12-3/TRBV12-4,-,CASSPSGVRGEKLFF,TGTGCCAGCAGTCCCAGCGGAGTACGGGGGGAAAAACTGTTTTTT
few,TRBJ1-2,TRBV28,TRBD1,CASHWTGGYGYTF,TGTGCCAGCCACTGGACAGGGGGCTATGGCTACACCTTC
many,TRBJ2-1,TRBV19,TRBD2,CASSSGLADNNEQFF,TGTGCCAGTAGTTCTGGGCTAGCGGACAACAATGAGCAGTTCTTC
-,TRBJ1-2,TRBV4-1,-,CASSQVVQGTGYTF,TGCGCCAGCAGCCAAGTCGTACAGGGAACTGGCTACACCTTC
many,TRBJ1-1,TRBV12-3/TRBV12-4,TRBD1,CASSLQGVPEAFF,TGTGCCAGCAGTTTACAGGGGGTCCCCGAAGCTTTCTTT
-,TRBJ1-6,TRBV7-9,-,CASTQGAGENSPLHF,TGTGCCAGCACCCAAGGGGCCGGGGAAAATTCACCCCTCCACTTT
-,TRBJ2-2,TRBV12-3/TRBV12-4,TRBD1,CASSFWTGSINTGELFF,TGTGCCAGCAGTTTCTGGACAGGGTCTATAAACACCGGGGAGCTGTTTTTT
many,TRBJ2-2,TRBV11-2,-,CASSPTGYTGELFF,TGTGCCAGCAGCCCTACAGGCTACACCGGGGAGCTGTTTTTT
many,TRBJ2-7,TRBV7-9,-,CASSPGYEQYF,TGTGCCAGCAGCCCCGGATACGAGCAGTACTTC
few,TRBJ1-1,TRBV20-1,-,CSARQSEAFF,TGCAGTGCTAGGCAAAGTGAAGCTTTCTTT
-,TRBJ2-7,TRBV5-4,TRBD1,CSSSSGGTGVQYF,TGTTCCAGCAGCTCGGGGGGGACAGGGGTGCAGTACTTC
many,TRBJ2-2,TRBV5-1,-,CASSLERPNTGELFF,TGCGCCAGCAGCTTGGAGAGACCCAACACCGGGGAGCTGTTTTTT